A single sample gave rise to the 8 T cell receptor beta chains below, sequenced in a study of blood T cell repertoires in COVID-19. Some clones are missing from TCRdb's copy, which holds only in-frame ones; the method was immunoSEQ multiplex PCR. The sample lists 450,000 to 500,000 clones, approximately 85% seen once, with approximately 2.9% in the top ten. Sequences were obtained from peripheral blood. The origin of the receptors is a human donor in a cohort sampled during active COVID-19.

The CDR3 spells CSVEGQGYEQFF. DNA for the CDR3: TGCAGCGTAGAGGGACAGGGCTATGAGCAGTTCTTC. The chain has TRBV29-1 and TRBJ2-1, with 9 bases aligning to TRBD1. The V gene end was trimmed by 6 bases and the J gene end by 8 bases; junction bases not matched to a gene: 5. In germline, CDR1 is SQVTM, CDR2 ANQGSEA. This CDR3 has 12 residues.

The V call is TRBV11-2, the J call TRBJ2-5, with 9 bases matching TRBD2. The CDR3 consists of 14 residues. With 5 bases clipped from V and 5 bases from J, the junction kept 6 bases outside the gene matches. Germline V CDR1 and CDR2: SGHAT, FQNNGV. The DNA for the CDR3 is TGTGCCAGCAGCCAGGGACTAGCACTCGAGACCCAGTACTTC. Its protein product is CASSQGLALETQYF.

CDR3 residues: CASSFSGRTDTQYF. DNA for the CDR3: TGTGCCAGCAGCTTTAGCGGGAGGACAGATACGCAGTATTTT. The chain is built from TRBV11-2 and TRBJ2-3; 10 nucleotides match TRBD2. After removal of 3 bases from V and 3 bases from J, the junction contained 0 bases not matched to a gene. The CDR3 runs to 14 residues. The V gene's germline CDR1 is SGHAT and CDR2 FQNNGV.

The chain has TRBV5-4 and TRBJ2-7, with a weak D call TRBD2 (6 bases). Trimming removed 4 bases from V and 1 base from J, with 12 bases in between. Germline V gives CDR1 SGHNT, CDR2 YYREEE (reference sequence). This CDR3 is built from 14 residues. The CDR3 loop is CASSDMGGSYEQYF. CDR3 DNA: TGTGCCAGCAGCGACATGGGAGGATCCTACGAGCAGTACTTC.

The gene calls are TRBV6-5 and TRBJ2-3, with TRBD1 matching 8 bases. V was pared by 6 bases and J by 0 bases, with 5 bases of the junction left unmatched. The germline gives CDR1 MNHEY, CDR2 SVGAGI. CDR3 length: 15 amino acids. CDR3 nucleotide sequence: TGTGCCAGCAGGACCGACAGGGGCAGCACAGATACGCAGTATTTT. This sequence encodes CASRTDRGSTDTQYF.

This chain uses TRBV19 with TRBJ1-5; possible D gene TRBD1, 5 bases. The ends were cut back, 3 bases at V and 2 bases at J, with 11 bases in the middle. CDR1 and CDR2 from the germline V gene are LNHDA and SQIVND (reference sequence). This CDR3 has 15 amino acids. The CDR3 region has the DNA TGTGCCAGTAGTATCGGGGGTTGGGGCAATCAGCCCCAGCATTTT. Translation gives CASSIGGWGNQPQHF.

This rearrangement joins TRBV5-1 to TRBJ2-1; 9 bases fit TRBD2. CDR3 length equals 17 residues. Trimming took 0 bases from V and 5 from J; bases not matched to a gene: 9. The V gene's germline CDR1 is SGHRS and CDR2 YFSETQ. The CDR3 region is CASSLAPSGTSHNEQFF. The CDR3 bases are TGCGCCAGCAGCTTGGCCCCTAGCGGGACCTCTCACAATGAGCAGTTCTTC.

This sequence joins TRBV6-5 and TRBJ2-2, with a tentative D call TRBD2 (5 bases). This CDR3 is 12 amino acids long. Germline V gene data show CDR1 as MNHEY and CDR2 as SVGAGI. V gave up 6 bases and J gave up 10 bases, with 12 bases separating them. The CDR3 DNA reads TGTGCCAGCAGCCGAGGGAATTTGGAGCTGTTTTTT. Translation: CASSRGNLELFF.